This T cell receptor beta chain was observed in a study of cytomegalovirus exposure and HLA in healthy donors. The study's findings and limits: Differences between HLA loci emerged in a later analysis of TCR association rates, with DRB1 most and HLA-C fewest. Follow-up analysis later connected one missense variant in DCLRE1C with trimming of TCR beta V- and J-genes. A later analysis reportedly found fewer N-insertions in an Asian-associated ancestry cluster than the approximately 670-donor mean. Based on reports, TCR beta sequences accurately predicted HLA-A and HLA-B alleles for most subjects.

The junction had 6 bases not matched to a gene; V was cut back by 4 bases and J by 3 bases. This CDR3 comprises 17 residues. Per germline, CDR1 SGHDN and CDR2 FVKESK. Turning to this clone: What it recognizes is unknown.

Researchers ran the PCR with 60 Vbeta and 13 Jbeta primers. Generated by immunoSEQ multiplex PCR, the TCRdb table keeps only in-frame clones and is missing some. The repertoire holds about 200,000 clones, with approximately 79% as singletons. The clonotype was recovered from a man aged 50-59 years in good health and CMV-seronegative. The sample taken for sequencing was PBMCs. The V call is TRBV14, the J call TRBJ2-2; 12 nucleotides align to TRBD2. CDR3 region: CASSLHGLAGYTGELFF. CDR3 in DNA: TGTGCCAGCAGCCTCCACGGACTAGCGGGATACACCGGGGAGCTGTTTTTT.